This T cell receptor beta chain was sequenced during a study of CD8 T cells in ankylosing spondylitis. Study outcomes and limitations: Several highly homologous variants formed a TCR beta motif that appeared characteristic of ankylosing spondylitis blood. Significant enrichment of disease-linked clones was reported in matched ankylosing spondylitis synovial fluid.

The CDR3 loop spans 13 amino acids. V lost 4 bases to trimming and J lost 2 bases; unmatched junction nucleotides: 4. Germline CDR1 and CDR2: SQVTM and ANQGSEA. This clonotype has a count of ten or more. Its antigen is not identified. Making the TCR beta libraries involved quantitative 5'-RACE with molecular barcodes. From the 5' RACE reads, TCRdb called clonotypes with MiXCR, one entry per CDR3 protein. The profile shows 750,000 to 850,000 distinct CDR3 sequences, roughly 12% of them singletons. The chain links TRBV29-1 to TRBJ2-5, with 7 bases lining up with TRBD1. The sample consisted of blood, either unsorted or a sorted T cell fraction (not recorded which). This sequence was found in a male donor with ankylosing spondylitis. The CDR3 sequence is CSVARTGQETQYF. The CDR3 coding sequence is TGCAGCGTTGCACGGACAGGACAAGAGACCCAGTACTTC.